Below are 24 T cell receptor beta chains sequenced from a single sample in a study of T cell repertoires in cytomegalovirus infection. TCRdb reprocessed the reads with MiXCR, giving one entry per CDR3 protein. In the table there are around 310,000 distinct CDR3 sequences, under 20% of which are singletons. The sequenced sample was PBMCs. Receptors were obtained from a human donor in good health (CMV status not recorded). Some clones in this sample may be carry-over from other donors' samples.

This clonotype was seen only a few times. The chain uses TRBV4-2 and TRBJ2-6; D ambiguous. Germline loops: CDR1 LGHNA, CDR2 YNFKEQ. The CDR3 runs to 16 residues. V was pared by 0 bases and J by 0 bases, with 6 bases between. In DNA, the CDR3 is TGTGCCAGCAGCCAAGATCCCCTCTCTGGGGCCAACGTCCTGACTTTC. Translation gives CASSQDPLSGANVLTF.

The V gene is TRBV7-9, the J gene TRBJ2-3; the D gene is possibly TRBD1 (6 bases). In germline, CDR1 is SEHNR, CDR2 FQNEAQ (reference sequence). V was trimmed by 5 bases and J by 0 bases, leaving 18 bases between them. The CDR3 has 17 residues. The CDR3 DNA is TGTGCCAGCAGCCAAAAAGGACAGTGGACTAGCACAGATACGCAGTATTTT. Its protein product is CASSQKGQWTSTDTQYF.

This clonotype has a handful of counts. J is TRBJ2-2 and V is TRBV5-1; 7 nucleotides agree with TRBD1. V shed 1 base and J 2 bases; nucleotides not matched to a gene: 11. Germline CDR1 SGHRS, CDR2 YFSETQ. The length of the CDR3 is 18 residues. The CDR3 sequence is CASSLLDRYTDNTGELFF. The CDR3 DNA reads TGCGCCAGCAGCTTGTTGGACAGGTATACGGATAACACCGGGGAGCTGTTTTTT. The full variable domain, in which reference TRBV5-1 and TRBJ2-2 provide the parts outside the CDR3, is KAGVTQTPRYLIKTRGQQVTLSCSPISGHRSVSWYQQTPGQGLQFLFEYFSETQRNKGNFPGRFSGRQFSNSRSEMNVSTLELGDSALYLCASSLLDRYTDNTGELFFGEGSRLTVL.

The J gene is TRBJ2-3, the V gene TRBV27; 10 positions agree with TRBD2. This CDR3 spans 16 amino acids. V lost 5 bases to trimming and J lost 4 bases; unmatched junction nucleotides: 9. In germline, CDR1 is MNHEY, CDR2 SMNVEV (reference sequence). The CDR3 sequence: CASSPYSGGLADTQYF. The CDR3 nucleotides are TGTGCCAGCAGTCCCTATAGCGGGGGGCTCGCAGATACGCAGTATTTT.

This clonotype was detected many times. CDR3 in amino acids: CASSQGPENQPQHF. The CDR3 DNA reads TGTGCCAGCAGCCAAGGACCTGAAAATCAGCCCCAGCATTTT. The chain is built from TRBV4-2 and TRBJ1-5; D remains ambiguous. The V end lost 1 base, the J end lost 4 bases, and 8 bases lay between the germline ends. This CDR3 has 14 residues. Germline V gene lookup returns CDR1 LGHNA and CDR2 YNFKEQ.

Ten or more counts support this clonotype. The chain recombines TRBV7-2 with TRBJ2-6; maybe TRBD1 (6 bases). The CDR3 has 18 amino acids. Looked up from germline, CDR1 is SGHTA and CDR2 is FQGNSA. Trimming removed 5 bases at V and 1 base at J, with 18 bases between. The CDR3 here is CASSHRVSTGSGANVLTF. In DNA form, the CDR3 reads TGTGCCAGCAGCCATCGGGTGTCGACAGGATCTGGGGCCAACGTCCTGACTTTC.

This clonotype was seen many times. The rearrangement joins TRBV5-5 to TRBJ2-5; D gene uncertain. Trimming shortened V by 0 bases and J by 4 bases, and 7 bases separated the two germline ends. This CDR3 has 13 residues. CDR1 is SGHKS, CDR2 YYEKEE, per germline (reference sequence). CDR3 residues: CASSLEWVETQYF. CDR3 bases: TGTGCCAGCAGCTTGGAATGGGTAGAGACCCAGTACTTC.

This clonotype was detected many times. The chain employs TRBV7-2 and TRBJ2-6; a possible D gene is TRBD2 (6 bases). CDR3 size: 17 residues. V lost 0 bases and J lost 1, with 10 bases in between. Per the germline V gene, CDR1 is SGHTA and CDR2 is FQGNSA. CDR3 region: CASSLAPAGSGANVLTF. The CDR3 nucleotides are TGTGCCAGCAGCTTAGCCCCGGCGGGATCTGGGGCCAACGTCCTGACTTTC.

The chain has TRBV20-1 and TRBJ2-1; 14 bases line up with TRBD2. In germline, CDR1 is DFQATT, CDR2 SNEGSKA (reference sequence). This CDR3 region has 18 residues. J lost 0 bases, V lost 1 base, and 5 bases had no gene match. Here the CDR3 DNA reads TGCAGTGCTAGAGGACTAGCGGGGGGGCGGAGCTCCTACAATGAGCAGTTCTTC. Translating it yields CSARGLAGGRSSYNEQFF.

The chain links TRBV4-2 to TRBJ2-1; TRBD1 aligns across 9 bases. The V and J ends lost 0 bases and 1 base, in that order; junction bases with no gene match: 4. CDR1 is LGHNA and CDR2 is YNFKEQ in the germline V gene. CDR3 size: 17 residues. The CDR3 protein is CASSQDRGTGSYNEQFF. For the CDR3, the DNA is TGTGCCAGCAGCCAAGATCGGGGGACAGGGTCCTACAATGAGCAGTTCTTC.

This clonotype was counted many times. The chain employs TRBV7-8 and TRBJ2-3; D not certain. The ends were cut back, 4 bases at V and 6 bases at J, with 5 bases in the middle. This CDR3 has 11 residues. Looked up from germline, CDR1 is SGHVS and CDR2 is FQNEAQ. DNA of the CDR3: TGTGCCAGCAGCTCCCTCGATACGCAGTATTTT. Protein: CASSSLDTQYF.

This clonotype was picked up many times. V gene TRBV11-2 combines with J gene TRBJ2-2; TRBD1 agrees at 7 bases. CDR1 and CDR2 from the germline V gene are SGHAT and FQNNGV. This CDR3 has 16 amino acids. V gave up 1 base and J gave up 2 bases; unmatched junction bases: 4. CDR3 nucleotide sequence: TGTGCCAGCAGCTTAGTAGGGGGCCCTAACACCGGGGAGCTGTTTTTT. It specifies CASSLVGGPNTGELFF.

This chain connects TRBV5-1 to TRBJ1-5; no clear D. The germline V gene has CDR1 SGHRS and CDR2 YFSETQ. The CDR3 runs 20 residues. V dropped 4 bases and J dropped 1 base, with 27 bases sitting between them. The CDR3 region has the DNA TGCGCCAGCAGCCCCCATGGATCGGACGTAGCCGGGATCAGCAATCAGCCCCAGCATTTT. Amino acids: CASSPHGSDVAGISNQPQHF. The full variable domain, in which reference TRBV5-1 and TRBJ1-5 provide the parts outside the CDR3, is KAGVTQTPRYLIKTRGQQVTLSCSPISGHRSVSWYQQTPGQGLQFLFEYFSETQRNKGNFPGRFSGRQFSNSRSEMNVSTLELGDSALYLCASSPHGSDVAGISNQPQHFGDGTRLSIL.

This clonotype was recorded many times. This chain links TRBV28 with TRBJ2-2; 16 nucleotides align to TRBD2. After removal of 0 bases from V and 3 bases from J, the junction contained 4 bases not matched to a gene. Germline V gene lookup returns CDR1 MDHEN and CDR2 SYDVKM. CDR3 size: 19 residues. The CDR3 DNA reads TGTGCCAGCAGTTTATGGGGACTAGCGGGGGGGCCGGACACCGGGGAGCTGTTTTTT. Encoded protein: CASSLWGLAGGPDTGELFF. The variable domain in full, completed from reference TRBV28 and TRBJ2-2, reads DVKVTQSSRYLVKRTGEKVFLECVQDMDHENMFWYRQDPGLGLRLIYFSYDVKMKEKGDIPEGYSVSREKKERFSLILESASTNQTSMYLCASSLWGLAGGPDTGELFFGEGSRLTVL.

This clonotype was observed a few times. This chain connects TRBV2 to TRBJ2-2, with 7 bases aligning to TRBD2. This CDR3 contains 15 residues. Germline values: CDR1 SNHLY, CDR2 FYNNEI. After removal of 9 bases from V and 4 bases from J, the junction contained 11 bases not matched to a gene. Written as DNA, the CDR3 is TGTGCCAGTGTGGGGGGGTCGGTTTCCACCGGGGAGCTGTTTTTT. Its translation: CASVGGSVSTGELFF.

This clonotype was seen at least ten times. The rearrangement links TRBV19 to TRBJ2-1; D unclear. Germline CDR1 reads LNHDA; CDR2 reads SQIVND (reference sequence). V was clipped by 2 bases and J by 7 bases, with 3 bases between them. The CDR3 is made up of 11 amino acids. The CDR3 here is CASSIKNEQFF. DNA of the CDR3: TGTGCCAGTAGTATAAAAAATGAGCAGTTCTTC.

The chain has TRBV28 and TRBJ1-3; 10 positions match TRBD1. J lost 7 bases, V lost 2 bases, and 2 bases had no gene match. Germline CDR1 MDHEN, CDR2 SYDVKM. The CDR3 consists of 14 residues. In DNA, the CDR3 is TGTGCCAGCAGTTTAGACAGGGGGCTGAACACCATATATTTT. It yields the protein CASSLDRGLNTIYF.

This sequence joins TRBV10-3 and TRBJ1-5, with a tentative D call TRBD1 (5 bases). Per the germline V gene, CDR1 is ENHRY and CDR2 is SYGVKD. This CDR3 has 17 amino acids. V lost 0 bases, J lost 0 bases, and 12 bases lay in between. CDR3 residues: CAISESAGLLSNQPQHF. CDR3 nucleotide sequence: TGTGCCATCAGTGAGTCGGCAGGGCTTCTTAGCAATCAGCCCCAGCATTTT.

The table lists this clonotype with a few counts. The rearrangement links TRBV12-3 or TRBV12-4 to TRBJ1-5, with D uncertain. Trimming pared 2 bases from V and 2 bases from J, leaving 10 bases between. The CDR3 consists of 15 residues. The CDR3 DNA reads TGTGCCAGCAGTTTAAGCCCTAACGGCAATCAGCCCCAGCATTTT. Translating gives CASSLSPNGNQPQHF.

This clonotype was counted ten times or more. CDR3 nucleotides: TGTGCCAGCAGCTTGAGAATGAGAAGCACTGAAGCTTTCTTT. It yields the protein CASSLRMRSTEAFF. This chain links TRBV7-9 with TRBJ1-1; D ambiguous. V was clipped by 3 bases and J by 4 bases, with 12 bases between them. The CDR3 sequence is 14 residues long. CDR1 SEHNR and CDR2 FQNEAQ come from the germline V gene (reference sequence).

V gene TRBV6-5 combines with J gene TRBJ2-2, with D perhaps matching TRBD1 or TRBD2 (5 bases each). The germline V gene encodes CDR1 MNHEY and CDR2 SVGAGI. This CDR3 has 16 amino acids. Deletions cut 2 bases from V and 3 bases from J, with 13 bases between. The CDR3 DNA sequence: TGTGCCAGCAGTTACAATGTACGGGGCCACACCGGGGAGCTGTTTTTT. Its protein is CASSYNVRGHTGELFF.

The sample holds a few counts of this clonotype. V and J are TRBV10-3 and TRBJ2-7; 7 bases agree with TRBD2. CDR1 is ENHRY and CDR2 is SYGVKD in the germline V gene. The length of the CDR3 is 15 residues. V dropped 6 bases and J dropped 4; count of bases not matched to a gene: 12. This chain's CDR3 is CAISPWGGRGYEQYF. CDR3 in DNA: TGTGCCATCAGCCCGTGGGGGGGTCGAGGGTACGAGCAGTACTTC.

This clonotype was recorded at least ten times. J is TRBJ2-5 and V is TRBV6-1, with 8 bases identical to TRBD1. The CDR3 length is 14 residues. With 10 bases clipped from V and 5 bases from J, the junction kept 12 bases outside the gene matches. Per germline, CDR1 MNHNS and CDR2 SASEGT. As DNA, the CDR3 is TGTGCCACCCCCGAGACAGGGGTGGAGGAGACCCAGTACTTC. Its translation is CATPETGVEETQYF.

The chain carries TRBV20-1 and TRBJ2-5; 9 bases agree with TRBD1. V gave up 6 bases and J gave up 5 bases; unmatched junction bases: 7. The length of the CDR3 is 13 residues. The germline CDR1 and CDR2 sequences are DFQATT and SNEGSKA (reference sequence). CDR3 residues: CSAPQGAPETQYF. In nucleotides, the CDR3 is TGCAGTGCACCACAGGGGGCTCCCGAGACCCAGTACTTC.